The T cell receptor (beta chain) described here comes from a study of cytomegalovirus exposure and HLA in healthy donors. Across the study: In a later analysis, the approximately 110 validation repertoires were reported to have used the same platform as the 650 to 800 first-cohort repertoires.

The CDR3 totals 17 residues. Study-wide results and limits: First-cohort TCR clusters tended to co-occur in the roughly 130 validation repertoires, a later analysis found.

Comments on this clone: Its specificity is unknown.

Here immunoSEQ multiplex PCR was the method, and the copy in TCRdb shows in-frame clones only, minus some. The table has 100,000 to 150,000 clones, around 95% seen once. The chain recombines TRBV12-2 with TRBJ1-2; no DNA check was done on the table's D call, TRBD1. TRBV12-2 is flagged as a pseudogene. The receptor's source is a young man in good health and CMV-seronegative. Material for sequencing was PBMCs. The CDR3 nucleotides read TGTGCAAGTCGCTTAGTTGATGGGGGCCCGGGTCCGGGGGGCTACACCTTC. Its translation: CASRLVDGGPGPGGYTF.